This TCR beta chain was sequenced during a study of blood T cell repertoires in COVID-19. Study at large: Samples representing acute and convalescent COVID-19 were sourced from the United States, Italy and Spain. PBMCs, B-cell-depleted T cells, or T cells were the source of the cDNA or gDNA that made up the material.

J lost 4 bases, V lost 4 bases, and 13 bases had no gene match. Germline V gene data show CDR1 as LGHNA and CDR2 as YNFKEQ. This CDR3 has 17 residues. Study processing details: Estimated nucleated cell counts came from reference gene primer amplification. Clones were sequenced by immunoSEQ multiplex PCR, and TCRdb holds only the in-frame ones, with some missing. D and trimming were read from the DNA, whereas the V and J calls and clone size are those reported in that table. The top ten clones hold about 2.2% of a sample with roughly 290,000 clones, approximately 86% of them seen once. The chain couples TRBV4-2 to TRBJ2-1; 7 nucleotides agree with TRBD2. This clonotype originated in a woman in her 30s who had recovered from COVID-19. Sequenced sample: peripheral blood. CDR3 coding DNA: TGTGCCAGCAGCCGCGTCGGGGGGACTCGCCCGTACAATGAGCAGTTCTTC. This sequence encodes CASSRVGGTRPYNEQFF.